This T cell receptor beta chain was documented in a study of T cell changes during pregnancy in multiple sclerosis. The method was immunoSEQ multiplex PCR; TCRdb's version includes in-frame clones alone and lacks a portion of them. The sample contains approximately 93,000 clones, under 95% of which appear only once. The CDR3 length is 14 residues. Germline loops: CDR1 SGHTA, CDR2 FQGNSA. Trimming shortened V by 6 bases and J by 5 bases, and 13 bases separated the two germline ends. The sequencing here drew on peripheral blood, taken before pregnancy. The clonotype was recovered from a female donor with multiple sclerosis, enrolled in a pregnancy study. The rearrangement links TRBV7-2 to TRBJ1-4, with D tentatively TRBD1 (5 bases). CDR3 DNA: TGTGCCAGCAGATCAGGGTTACCAAATGAAAAACTGTTTTTT. Amino acid sequence: CASRSGLPNEKLFF.